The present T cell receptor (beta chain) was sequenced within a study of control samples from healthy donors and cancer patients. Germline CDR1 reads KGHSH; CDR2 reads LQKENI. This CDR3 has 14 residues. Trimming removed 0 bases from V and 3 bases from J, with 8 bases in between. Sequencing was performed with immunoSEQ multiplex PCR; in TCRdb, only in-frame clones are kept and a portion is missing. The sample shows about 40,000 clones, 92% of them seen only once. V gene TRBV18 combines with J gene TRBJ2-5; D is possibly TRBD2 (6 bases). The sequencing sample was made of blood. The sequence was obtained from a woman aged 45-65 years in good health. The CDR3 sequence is CASSPPTRKETQYF. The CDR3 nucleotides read TGTGCCAGCTCACCACCGACTAGAAAAGAGACCCAGTACTTC.